Here is one T cell receptor (beta chain) with its context. This CDR3 is built from 14 residues. With 2 bases removed from V and 2 bases from J, the gap between germline ends came to 7 bases. Germline V lookup: CDR1 MNHEY, CDR2 SVGAGI. The sample belongs to a study of T cells after yellow fever vaccination. TCRdb re-called the 5' RACE reads through MiXCR, storing one row per CDR3 protein. The table lists hundreds of thousands of distinct CDR3 sequences, roughly an eighth of them singletons. The source was CD4+ T cells sorted from PBMCs, collected 15 days after the yellow fever booster vaccination. The sequence was obtained from a man between 18 and 35 years old who received the YFV17D yellow fever vaccine. V gene TRBV6-5 combines with J gene TRBJ1-5, with D hard to call. CDR3 DNA: TGTGCCAGCAGTTACGTCCCAGGCAATCAGCCCCAGCATTTT. It is translated as CASSYVPGNQPQHF.